A selection of T cell receptor beta chains follows, all from one sample in a study of PD-1 blockade in mismatch repair-deficient tumors. The table came from immunoSEQ multiplex PCR; TCRdb's copy has only in-frame clones and leaves some out. This sample carries tens of thousands of clones, approximately 88% of them seen once, and the ten largest clones take about 15%. The specimen comprised peripheral blood, sampled 52 weeks after starting pembrolizumab. The source is an adult with mismatch repair-deficient cancer. Each CDR3 is given with its conserved first and last residue. The D gene is left open where the match is weak. Some rows have no size entry. The others give once, few or many, or a class for an expanded clone.

clone size	D gene	V gene	J gene	CDR3 DNA	CDR3 protein
-	TRBD1	TRBV10-3	TRBJ1-2	TGTGCCATCCAGGGACAGGGAGGGTATGGCTACACCTTC	CAIQGQGGYGYTF
-	TRBD1	TRBV7-9	TRBJ1-1	TGTGCCAGCAGCTTAGCCGGGACAGGGCATCACACTGAAGCTTTCTTT	CASSLAGTGHHTEAFF
-	TRBD2	TRBV7-9	TRBJ2-1	TGTGCCAGCAGCTTAATCCGGGGACTAGCGGGGGGCCATGAGCAGTTCTTC	CASSLIRGLAGGHEQFF
once	-	TRBV15	TRBJ2-5	TGTGCCACCAGCAGTGCCTGGGAGAGGGTTGAGACCCAGTACTTC	CATSSAWERVETQYF
-	-	TRBV29-1	TRBJ2-7	TGCAGCGCGGGACCGAGCCCCTACGAGCAGTACTTC	CSAGPSPYEQYF
-	TRBD2	TRBV13	TRBJ2-1	TGTGCCAGCAGCCCCGGGACTAGCGGGAGGGCCAGGAATGAGCAGTTCTTC	CASSPGTSGRARNEQFF
-	TRBD2	TRBV4-3	TRBJ2-1	TGCGCCAGCAGCCAAGAGTTAGGAGGACTAGCGGAGGACGATGAGCAGTTCTTC	CASSQELGGLAEDDEQFF
-	-	TRBV11-2	TRBJ2-5	TGTGCCAGCAGCTTAGAGATTACCTTCCAAGAGACCCAGTACTTC	CASSLEITFQETQYF
-	-	TRBV4-1	TRBJ1-1	TGCGCCAGCAGCCCTCATGAGGGCACTGAAGCTTTCTTT	CASSPHEGTEAFF
-	-	TRBV4-1	TRBJ2-3	TGCGCCAGCAGCCTGGACACGTCCACGGCGGATACGCAGTATTTT	CASSLDTSTADTQYF
-	-	TRBV5-6	TRBJ2-7	TGTGCCAGCAGCTTGGAGAGGAGCTCCTACGAGCAGTACTTC	CASSLERSSYEQYF
-	-	TRBV29-1	TRBJ2-2	TGCAGCGTTGAACCCAGGGCGTTTAACACCGGGGAGCTGTTTTTT	CSVEPRAFNTGELFF
-	-	TRBV7-6	TRBJ2-7	TGTGCCAGCAGCACACCGAGAAGGGGGTCCTACGAGCAGTACTTC	CASSTPRRGSYEQYF
-	-	TRBV19	TRBJ1-2	TGTGCCAGTACCCATATCCCGATCCCAGGGACGGATGGCTACACCTTC	CASTHIPIPGTDGYTF
-	-	TRBV6-5	TRBJ2-7	TGTGCCAGCAACGCAGGGGGGGAATTCCACGAGCAGTACTTC	CASNAGGEFHEQYF
-	TRBD2	TRBV4-1	TRBJ2-7	TGCGCCAGCAGCCAAGATCCCGGGACTAGCTACGAGCAGTACTTC	CASSQDPGTSYEQYF
-	TRBD2	TRBV7-8	TRBJ2-7	TGTGCCAGCAGCTTAGGGGGACTAACAAGAAAAACCTCCTACGAGCAGTACTTC	CASSLGGLTRKTSYEQYF
-	-	TRBV6-1	TRBJ2-3	TGTGCCAGCAGGTTCAATGGGCACACAGATACGCAGTATTTT	CASRFNGHTDTQYF
-	TRBD1	TRBV9	TRBJ2-5	TGTGCCAGCAGCATAACAGGGGGCGATATTGAGACCCAGTACTTC	CASSITGGDIETQYF
-	TRBD1	TRBV29-1	TRBJ1-2	TGCAGCGTTCGGGACAGGCTTTTTGACTATGGCTACACCTTC	CSVRDRLFDYGYTF
-	-	TRBV4-1	TRBJ2-3	TGCGCCAGCAGCCAACAACCCGGAGGTGATACGCAGTATTTT	CASSQQPGGDTQYF
-	-	TRBV30	TRBJ2-7	TGTGCCTGGAGTCCAAGCCCCTACGAGCAGTACTTC	CAWSPSPYEQYF
once	TRBD2	TRBV10-3	TRBJ2-3	TGTGCCATCAGTGATAAACTCCTAGCGGGAGGGCCGGAGGATACGCAGTATTTT	CAISDKLLAGGPEDTQYF
-	-	TRBV6-7	TRBJ2-7	TGTGCCACCGCACTTCTCGCTGAATCGACACCAGCCTACGAGCAGTACTTC	CATALLAESTPAYEQYF
once	-	TRBV28	TRBJ2-7	TGTGCCAGCACCAGGGGAGGCTACGAGCAGTACTTC	CASTRGGYEQYF
-	-	TRBV11-2	TRBJ2-7	TGTGCCAGCAGCTTAGAAGCCGGGTTCCACGAGCAGTACTTC	CASSLEAGFHEQYF
-	-	TRBV28	TRBJ1-1	TGTGCCAGCAGCGAACCAATGAACACTGAAGCTTTCTTT	CASSEPMNTEAFF
-	-	TRBV28	TRBJ2-7	TGTGCCAGCAGTTTATTCCCCGGGTTTCGGGGGGCTAGCTACGAGCAGTACTTC	CASSLFPGFRGASYEQYF
-	-	TRBV7-6	TRBJ2-5	TGTGCCAGCAGCTTAAGGAGGGGGACAGAGGGGGAGACCCAGTACTTC	CASSLRRGTEGETQYF
-	TRBD1	TRBV10-3	TRBJ2-1	TGTGCCATCGGGGATACGGGACAGGGGACCAATGAGCAGTTCTTC	CAIGDTGQGTNEQFF
-	TRBD2	TRBV6-5	TRBJ2-7	TGTGCCAGCAGTTACTGGCGGGAGGCCCTCTACGAGCAGTACTTC	CASSYWREALYEQYF
-	-	TRBV5-8	TRBJ2-7	TGTGCCAGCAGCTTGGGAGACTACGAGCAGTACTTC	CASSLGDYEQYF
-	-	TRBV2	TRBJ1-5	TGTGCCAGCAGACTCGAGCAGGGTTATCAGCCCCAGCATTTT	CASRLEQGYQPQHF
-	TRBD2	TRBV10-3	TRBJ2-7	TGTGCCATCAGTGATCGGGGGGGAGTCGACGAGCAGTACTTC	CAISDRGGVDEQYF
-	TRBD1	TRBV19	TRBJ2-7	TGTGCCAGTAGTCTCACGACAGGGGGGGACGAGCAGTACTTC	CASSLTTGGDEQYF
-	TRBD2	TRBV28	TRBJ2-3	TGTGCCAGCACCTCGGGGCGGGAGGGCCTAGGAGATACGCAGTATTTT	CASTSGREGLGDTQYF
-	TRBD2	TRBV29-1	TRBJ2-5	TGCAGCGTTGTTTTGAGCGGGAGGCCTCAAAAGGCCCAGTACTTC	CSVVLSGRPQKAQYF
-	-	TRBV28	TRBJ2-5	TGTGCCAGCACCTCCACGGATGGCGGAATACGGATGGAGACCCAGTACTTC	CASTSTDGGIRMETQYF
-	-	TRBV27	TRBJ2-1	TGTGCCAGCAGTTTATCGGGGACTCTGCACGAGCAGTTCTTC	CASSLSGTLHEQFF
-	-	TRBV7-6	TRBJ2-1	TGTGCCAGCAGCTACATTACAGGGAATGAGCAGTTCTTC	CASSYITGNEQFF